This T cell receptor (beta chain) comes out of a study of OX40 agonist ivuxolimab in advanced cancers. Assay used: immunoSEQ multiplex PCR; TCRdb lists only in-frame clones, some missing. The sample yields some 63,000 clones, more than 75% seen once. A note on this clone: The same CDR3 can be traced to other DNA sequences in this sample.

Blood sampling was done at baseline, cycle 4 day 1, and cycle 7 day 1. There are 15 residues in the CDR3. Germline V gene lookup returns CDR1 SEHNR and CDR2 FQNEAQ (reference sequence). V dropped 3 bases and J dropped 2 bases, with 10 bases sitting between them. Source: CD4+ or CD8+ T cells sorted from blood, taken in a trial of the OX40 agonist ivuxolimab. The origin of this receptor is an adult with an advanced solid tumor such as melanoma, head and neck, liver or kidney cancer. This sequence joins TRBV7-9 and TRBJ1-4, with TRBD1 as a possible D gene (6 bases). CDR3 residues: CASSFQGSTNEKLFF. The CDR3, as DNA: TGTGCCAGCAGCTTCCAGGGGAGCACTAATGAAAAACTGTTTTTT.